The subject of this entry is one T cell receptor beta chain. Per the original methods: Estimated nucleated cell counts came from reference gene primer amplification. The method was immunoSEQ multiplex PCR; TCRdb's version includes in-frame clones alone and lacks a portion of them. The DNA was the basis for D and trimming; V, J and clone size are from that table. The sample records roughly 190,000 clones, roughly nine tenths being singletons. This sample is drawn from a study of blood T cell repertoires in COVID-19. Whole-study context: Sites across the United States, Italy and Spain contributed samples from acute and convalescent COVID-19.

Germline CDR1 WNHNN, CDR2 SYGVQD (reference sequence). The germline V and J ends were trimmed by 4 bases and 2 bases, with 17 bases remaining between them. This CDR3 has 16 residues. This chain joins TRBV10-1 and TRBJ2-5, with D maybe TRBD2 (5 bases). This TCR was sampled from a man aged 65 to 79 with acute or convalescent COVID-19. The sample taken for sequencing was peripheral blood. The CDR3 loop is CASSAHIGREQETQYF. The CDR3 DNA follows: TGCGCCAGCAGTGCCCATATAGGACGGGAACAAGAGACCCAGTACTTC.